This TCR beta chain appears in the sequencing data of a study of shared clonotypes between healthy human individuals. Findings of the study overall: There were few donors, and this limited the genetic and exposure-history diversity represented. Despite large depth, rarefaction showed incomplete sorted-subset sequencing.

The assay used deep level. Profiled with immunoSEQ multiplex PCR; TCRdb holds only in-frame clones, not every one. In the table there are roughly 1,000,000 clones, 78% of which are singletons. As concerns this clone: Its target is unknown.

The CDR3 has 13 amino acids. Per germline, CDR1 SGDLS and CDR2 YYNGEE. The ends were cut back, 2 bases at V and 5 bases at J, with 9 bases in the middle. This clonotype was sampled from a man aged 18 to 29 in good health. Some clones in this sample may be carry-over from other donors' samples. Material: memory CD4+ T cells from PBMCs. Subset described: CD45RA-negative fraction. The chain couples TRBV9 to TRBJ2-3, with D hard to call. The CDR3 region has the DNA TGTGCCAGCAGCGTTGGCTCCCTAGATACGCAGTATTTT. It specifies CASSVGSLDTQYF.